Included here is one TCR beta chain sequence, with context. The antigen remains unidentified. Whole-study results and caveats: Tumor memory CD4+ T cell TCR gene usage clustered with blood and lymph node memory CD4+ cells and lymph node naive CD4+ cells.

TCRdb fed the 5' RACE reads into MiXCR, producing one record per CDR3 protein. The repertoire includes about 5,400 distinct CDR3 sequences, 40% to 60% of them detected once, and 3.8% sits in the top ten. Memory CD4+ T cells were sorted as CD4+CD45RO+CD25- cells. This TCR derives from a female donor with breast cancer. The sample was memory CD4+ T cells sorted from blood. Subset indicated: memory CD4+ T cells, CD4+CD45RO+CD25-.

The chain's CDR3 is CASSPTGGYEKLFF. Written as DNA, the CDR3 is TGTGCCAGCAGCCCGACAGGGGGCTACGAAAAACTGTTTTTT. The J gene is TRBJ1-4, the V gene TRBV28; 10 nucleotides line up with TRBD1. This CDR3 has 14 amino acids. Germline loops: CDR1 MDHEN, CDR2 SYDVKM. Unmatched junction bases numbered 6, after V lost 6 bases and J lost 8 bases.